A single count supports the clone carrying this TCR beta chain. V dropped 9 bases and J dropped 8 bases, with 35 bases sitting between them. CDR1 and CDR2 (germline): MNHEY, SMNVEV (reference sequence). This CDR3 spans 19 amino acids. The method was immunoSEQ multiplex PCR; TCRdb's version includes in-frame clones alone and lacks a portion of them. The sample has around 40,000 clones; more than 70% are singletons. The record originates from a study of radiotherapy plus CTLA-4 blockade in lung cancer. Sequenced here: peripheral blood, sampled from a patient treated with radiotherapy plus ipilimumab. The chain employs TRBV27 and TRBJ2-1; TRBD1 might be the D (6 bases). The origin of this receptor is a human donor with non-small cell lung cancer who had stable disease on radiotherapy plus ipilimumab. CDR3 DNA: TGTGCCAGAGAGACCCTTGGGACATTTCTTTTCCGAAACAGGGATGAGCAGTTCTTC. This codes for CARETLGTFLFRNRDEQFF.